Presented here are 7 T cell receptor beta chains from one specimen sequenced in a study of T cell responses to AZD1222 COVID-19 vaccine. Only in-frame clones appear in the TCRdb table, and some are missing; sequencing was by immunoSEQ multiplex PCR. The repertoire includes about 130,000 clones, 88% of them detected once, and about 5% sits in the top ten. The sample here was peripheral blood, taken on day 0 of AZD1222 vaccination. The receptors come from an adult in good health.

V gene TRBV27 combines with J gene TRBJ1-1; possible D gene TRBD1, 6 bases. This CDR3 comprises 12 residues. Deletions cut 8 bases from V and 1 base from J, with 8 bases between. Per germline, CDR1 MNHEY and CDR2 SMNVEV (reference sequence). CDR3 in amino acids: CASLTGNTEAFF. DNA for the CDR3: TGTGCCAGCCTGACAGGGAACACTGAAGCTTTCTTT.

The V call is TRBV7-2, the J call TRBJ2-7, with 8 bases identical to TRBD2. The trim removed 6 bases at V and 4 bases at J, leaving 14 bases unmatched. The CDR3 contains 16 residues. CDR1 and CDR2 (germline): SGHTA, FQGNSA. Written as DNA, the CDR3 is TGTGCCAGCAGTTATAGACCCAGCGGGAGTGCTTACGAGCAGTACTTC. Translation: CASSYRPSGSAYEQYF.

The rearrangement links TRBV28 to TRBJ2-7, with D possibly being TRBD1 (5 bases). The germline CDR1 and CDR2 sequences are MDHEN and SYDVKM. V lost 7 bases and J lost 7, with 11 bases in between. This CDR3 has 11 residues. The CDR3 loop reads CASISGYEQYF. The DNA for the CDR3 is TGTGCCAGCATCTCAGGGTATGAGCAGTACTTC.

The chain carries TRBV7-9 and TRBJ2-5; D remains ambiguous. From germline, CDR1 is SEHNR and CDR2 FQNEAQ (reference sequence). The CDR3 has 17 amino acids. Trimming took off 4 bases at V and 5 bases at J, with 23 bases between the two ends. The DNA of the CDR3 is TGTGCCAGCAGCTCCATTCGTGGCACCTCGACGGAGGAGACCCAGTACTTC. It encodes CASSSIRGTSTEETQYF.

As to this clone: This may stem from a read error, because a much larger clone lies one nucleotide away. V and J are TRBV15 and TRBJ1-1; D gene unclear. From germline, CDR1 is LNHNV and CDR2 YYDKDF (reference sequence). The CDR3 loop spans 12 amino acids. For the CDR3, the DNA is TGTGCCACCAGCCCTGGGTACACTAAAGCTTTCTTT. The encoded protein is CATSPGYTKAFF.

The CDR3 DNA reads TGTGCCAGCAGTTACTCTTGGGGGACCACCGGGGAGCTGTTTTTT. Translated, it gives CASSYSWGTTGELFF. This rearrangement joins TRBV6-5 to TRBJ2-2, with D tentatively TRBD1 or TRBD2 (5 bases each). In germline, CDR1 is MNHEY, CDR2 SVGAGI. V was clipped by 0 bases and J by 4 bases, with 9 bases between them. The CDR3 totals 15 residues.

This chain joins TRBV5-1 and TRBJ2-2; 9 nucleotides agree with TRBD2. CDR1 is SGHRS and CDR2 is YFSETQ in the germline V gene. V gave up 4 bases and J gave up 7 bases; unmatched junction bases: 8. This CDR3 is built from 15 residues. CDR3 in DNA: TGCGCCAGCAGCGCGATAGCGGGAGAGGTCGGGGAGCTGTTTTTT. It translates to CASSAIAGEVGELFF.